Below, 26 T cell receptor beta chains from the same sample are listed, as sequenced in a study of T cell responses to AZD1222 COVID-19 vaccine (dated by TCRdb to 2020 to 2023). This specimen's time point label, interpreted: about 28 days (+/-7) after the second vaccine dose. The library came from the immunoSEQ multiplex PCR assay. TCRdb holds this immuneACCESS table with in-frame rearrangements only. Some clones are missing; in checked studies, unresolved V genes explain under half, and the rest has no known cause. The sample profile shows about 150,000 clones; roughly 87% of them were found once. The ten most abundant clones make up approximately 1% of the sample. Sequenced material: peripheral blood, taken 28 days after the second AZD1222 dose. The source of these receptors is an adult who received the AZD1222 COVID-19 vaccine.

The rearrangement uses TRBV2 and TRBJ1-3; D gene ambiguous. Germline V lookup: CDR1 SNHLY, CDR2 FYNNEI. V lost 6 bases and J 2 bases, leaving 11 bases between the germline ends. This CDR3 has 14 residues. CDR3 sequence (DNA): TGTGCCAGCAGGGGGTTGGCCGCTGGAAACACCATATATTTT. Its protein product is CASRGLAAGNTIYF.

This sequence joins TRBV30 and TRBJ2-1; 8 bases align to TRBD2. Germline V gene data show CDR1 as GTSNPN and CDR2 as SVGIG (reference sequence). The CDR3 runs to 13 residues. Losses at the gene ends were 2 bases for V and 10 bases for J; bases not matched to a gene: 7. In nucleotides, the CDR3 is TGTGCCTGGAGTAAACTCCCGGGAGGGGAGCAGTTCTTC. Translation: CAWSKLPGGEQFF.

The rearrangement uses TRBV3-1 (or the pseudogene TRBV3-2) and TRBJ1-1; weak D call: TRBD1 (5 bases). The CDR3 covers 13 residues. The germline V and J ends were trimmed by 4 bases and 1 base, with 7 bases remaining between them. The germline V gene encodes CDR1 LGHDT and CDR2 YNNKEL (reference sequence). In DNA form, the CDR3 reads TGTGCCAGCAGCCTGAGGGGGAACACTGAAGCTTTCTTT. Translated, it gives CASSLRGNTEAFF.

The chain combines TRBV19 with TRBJ1-2, with D possibly matching TRBD1 (5 bases). This CDR3 is 13 amino acids long. Germline V CDR1 and CDR2: LNHDA, SQIVND (reference sequence). V shed 3 bases and J shed 11 bases, with 16 bases lying between them. The CDR3 DNA follows: TGTGCCAGTAGTATCGGAGGCAGGGCCCCTTACACCTTC. It codes for CASSIGGRAPYTF.

The chain uses TRBV21-1 and TRBJ2-6. TRBV21-1 corresponds to a pseudogene. The CDR3 sequence is 13 residues long. The CDR3 DNA sequence: TGTGCCAGCAGCATGTCTGGGGCCAACGTCCTGACTTTC. Amino acids: CASSMSGANVLTF.

Here the CDR3 DNA reads TGTGCCAGCAGCTTAATGGTGGCGGCTCTTGGGGGCTACACCTTC. The encoded protein is CASSLMVAALGGYTF. J is TRBJ1-2 and V is TRBV7-6; no clear D. Germline assignment: CDR1 SGHVS and CDR2 FNYEAQ. The CDR3 loop spans 15 amino acids. Trimming shortened V by 2 bases and J by 8 bases, and 18 bases separated the two germline ends. Drawing the rest from reference TRBV7-6 and TRBJ1-2, the complete variable domain is GAGVSQSPRYKVTKRGQDVALRCDPISGHVSLYWYRQALGQGPEFLTYFNYEAQQDKSGLPNDRFSAERPEGSISTLTIQRTEQRDSAMYRCASSLMVAALGGYTFGSGTRLTVV.

This chain joins TRBV6-5 and TRBJ1-3; D is unresolved. V lost 7 bases and J lost 0, with 10 bases in between. The CDR3 length is 14 residues. CDR1 is MNHEY and CDR2 is SVGAGI in the germline V gene. The CDR3: CASTRSLSGNTIYF. In DNA, the CDR3 is TGTGCCAGCACCCGGTCCCTCTCTGGAAACACCATATATTTT.

This sequence joins TRBV10-3 and TRBJ2-7, with 7 bases identical to TRBD1. CDR3 length: 15 residues. Germline V gene lookup returns CDR1 ENHRY and CDR2 SYGVKD. Unmatched junction bases numbered 6, after V lost 4 bases and J lost 0 bases. The chain's CDR3 is CAISGGQVTSYEQYF. CDR3 nucleotide sequence: TGTGCCATCAGTGGTGGACAGGTGACCTCCTACGAGCAGTACTTC.

This chain links TRBV5-5 with TRBJ1-1, with 10 positions matching TRBD1. Germline V gene lookup returns CDR1 SGHKS and CDR2 YYEKEE (reference sequence). The CDR3 is 15 residues long. The trim removed 3 bases at V and 4 bases at J, leaving 6 bases unmatched. The CDR3 DNA reads as TGTGCCAGCAGCTCTATGACAGGGGGCTTCACTGAAGCTTTCTTT. Residues: CASSSMTGGFTEAFF.

The chain is built from TRBV5-1 and TRBJ2-7; 7 bases agree with TRBD1. The V gene's germline CDR1 is SGHRS and CDR2 YFSETQ. Losses at the gene ends were 1 base for V and 2 bases for J; bases not matched to a gene: 0. CDR3 length: 13 amino acids. CDR3 in amino acids: CASSLQGAYEQYF. The CDR3 DNA reads TGCGCCAGCAGCTTGCAGGGGGCCTACGAGCAGTACTTC. The variable domain in full, with the rest retrieved from reference TRBV5-1 and TRBJ2-7, is KAGVTQTPRYLIKTRGQQVTLSCSPISGHRSVSWYQQTPGQGLQFLFEYFSETQRNKGNFPGRFSGRQFSNSRSEMNVSTLELGDSALYLCASSLQGAYEQYFGPGTRLTVT.

V is TRBV6-5 and J is TRBJ1-6, with TRBD1 matching over 10 bases. With 4 bases clipped from V and 9 bases from J, the junction kept 6 bases outside the gene matches. The CDR3 is made up of 15 amino acids. CDR1 is MNHEY, CDR2 SVGAGI, per germline. CDR3 in DNA: TGTGCCAGCAGTTTGGGGGACAGGGGAGGTTCACCCCTCCACTTT. Protein sequence: CASSLGDRGGSPLHF.

V is TRBV3-1 (or the pseudogene TRBV3-2) and J is TRBJ2-3; the D is unclear. CDR3 size: 11 residues. V was clipped by 4 bases and J by 6 bases, with 5 bases between them. The germline V gene has CDR1 LGHDT and CDR2 YNNKEL (reference sequence). Here the CDR3 DNA reads TGTGCCAGCAGCCTTTTGGATACGCAGTATTTT. It encodes CASSLLDTQYF.

This clone showed up just once. The V call is TRBV3-1 (or the pseudogene TRBV3-2), the J call TRBJ1-2; D ambiguous. The germline V and J ends were trimmed by 4 bases and 4 bases, with 4 bases remaining between them. The germline V gene has CDR1 LGHDT and CDR2 YNNKEL (reference sequence). CDR3 length: 11 amino acids. The CDR3 coding sequence is TGTGCCAGCAGCCGCAGCTATGGCTACACCTTC. It specifies CASSRSYGYTF.

In regard to this clone: An end of the junction does not agree with germline; a read error may underlie this. The V gene is TRBV12-5, the J gene TRBJ2-7; no definite D call. The CDR3 sequence is 11 residues long. From germline, CDR1 is LGHNT and CDR2 FRNRAP. The CDR3 protein is CASGFSDEQYF. The CDR3 DNA reads as TGTGCTAGTGGTTTCTCCGACGAGCAGTACTTC.

This clone was found a few times. As DNA, the CDR3 is TGTGCCAGCAGCCTATTTACCGGGGGGCAAGAGACCCAGTACTTC. Translated: CASSLFTGGQETQYF. The J gene is TRBJ2-5, the V gene TRBV5-5; 7 bases match TRBD2. CDR3 size: 15 residues. CDR1 and CDR2 from the germline V gene are SGHKS and YYEKEE (reference sequence). V was pared by 4 bases and J by 2 bases, with 8 bases of the junction left unmatched. Using reference TRBV5-5 and TRBJ2-5 for the parts outside the CDR3, the full variable domain is DAGVTQSPTHLIKTRGQQVTLRCSPISGHKSVSWYQQVLGQGPQFIFQYYEKEERGRGNFPDRFSARQFPNYSSELNVNALLLGDSALYLCASSLFTGGQETQYFGPGTRLLVL.

The rearrangement uses TRBV7-2 and TRBJ1-6; D gene unclear. The ends were cut back, 5 bases at V and 7 bases at J, with 6 bases in the middle. Germline CDR1 reads SGHTA; CDR2 reads FQGNSA. This CDR3 spans 12 amino acids. The CDR3 reads CASSQNNSPLHF. The CDR3 bases are TGTGCCAGCAGCCAGAACAATTCACCCCTCCACTTT.

The chain employs TRBV3-1 (or the pseudogene TRBV3-2) and TRBJ1-3; D gene unclear. This CDR3 has 14 amino acids. The ends were cut back, 7 bases at V and 2 bases at J, with 12 bases in the middle. CDR1 is LGHDT, CDR2 YNNKEL, per germline (reference sequence). CDR3 region: CASTPDEAGNTIYF. DNA of the CDR3: TGTGCCAGCACCCCCGACGAGGCTGGAAACACCATATATTTT.

The V gene is TRBV19, the J gene TRBJ2-7; D could derive from TRBD1 or TRBD2 (5 bases each). This CDR3 is built from 14 residues. V gave up 4 bases and J gave up 3 bases, with 13 bases separating them. CDR1 and CDR2 from the germline V gene are LNHDA and SQIVND (reference sequence). The CDR3 DNA reads TGTGCCAGTAGTAACCGGGGCGCCAACTACGAGCAGTACTTC. This codes for CASSNRGANYEQYF.

The rearrangement uses TRBV13 and TRBJ1-2, with 9 bases aligning to TRBD1. Looked up from germline, CDR1 is PRHDT and CDR2 is FYEKMQ (reference sequence). The junction had 14 bases not matched to a gene; V was cut back by 5 bases and J by 10 bases. The CDR3 totals 15 residues. CDR3 sequence reads: CASSRRSTGGMDYTF. The CDR3 nucleotides read TGTGCCAGCAGCCGACGGTCGACAGGGGGGATGGACTACACCTTC.

This chain joins TRBV4-1 and TRBJ2-7, with D unresolved. The CDR3 runs 13 residues. V was shortened by 0 bases and J by 3 bases, with 6 bases between the two germline ends. Germline V gene lookup returns CDR1 MGHRA and CDR2 YSYEKL. The CDR3 sequence is CASSQDLGYEQYF. In DNA form, the CDR3 reads TGCGCCAGCAGCCAAGATCTAGGCTACGAGCAGTACTTC.

The rearrangement links TRBV10-2 to TRBJ2-3; the match to TRBD2 covers 9 bases. V shed 7 bases and J 0 bases; nucleotides not matched to a gene: 8. The CDR3 totals 16 residues. Germline CDR1 is WSHSY and CDR2 is SAAADI. The CDR3 loop reads CASTLTTSGSTDTQYF. CDR3 bases: TGCGCCAGCACCCTTACGACTAGCGGCAGCACAGATACGCAGTATTTT.

Here the CDR3 reads CASSQLTGRDTQYF. For the CDR3, the DNA is TGTGCCAGCAGCCAACTGACAGGGAGGGATACGCAGTATTTT. The rearrangement joins TRBV7-6 to TRBJ2-3; perhaps TRBD1 as D (7 bases). The CDR3 totals 14 residues. V shed 5 bases and J shed 6 bases, with 15 bases lying between them. CDR1 SGHVS and CDR2 FNYEAQ come from the germline V gene.

The chain couples TRBV9 to TRBJ2-5; D may match TRBD1 or TRBD2 (6 bases each). The V end lost 0 bases, the J end lost 6 bases, and 21 bases lay between the germline ends. Looked up from germline, CDR1 is SGDLS and CDR2 is YYNGEE. This CDR3 has 17 amino acids. CDR3 in amino acids: CASSVAVTDGGGQTQYF. Written as DNA, the CDR3 is TGTGCCAGCAGCGTAGCCGTAACGGACGGGGGCGGTCAGACCCAGTACTTC.

This chain links TRBV5-1 with TRBJ1-4; D unresolved. Germline V gene lookup returns CDR1 SGHRS and CDR2 YFSETQ. V lost 6 bases and J lost 3, with 21 bases in between. This CDR3 spans 17 amino acids. The CDR3 nucleotides read TGCGCCAGCACCTCGGCCGTTTTCCCACTACCTAATGAAAAACTGTTTTTT. This sequence encodes CASTSAVFPLPNEKLFF. The whole variable domain, filled in from reference TRBV5-1 and TRBJ1-4, reads KAGVTQTPRYLIKTRGQQVTLSCSPISGHRSVSWYQQTPGQGLQFLFEYFSETQRNKGNFPGRFSGRQFSNSRSEMNVSTLELGDSALYLCASTSAVFPLPNEKLFFGSGTQLSVL.

The V and J genes are TRBV6-2 or TRBV6-3 and TRBJ2-7, with 8 bases identical to TRBD2. J lost 6 bases, V lost 4 bases, and 11 bases had no gene match. Germline V lookup: CDR1 MNHEY, CDR2 SVGEGT. CDR3 length: 15 amino acids. The CDR3 loop reads CASSFTVAGGSEQYF. CDR3 DNA: TGTGCCAGCAGTTTCACCGTTGCGGGGGGCTCCGAGCAGTACTTC.

V gene TRBV6-2 or TRBV6-3 combines with J gene TRBJ2-7; D not certain. The germline gives CDR1 MNHEY, CDR2 SVGEGT. The CDR3 has 16 residues. V gave up 0 bases and J gave up 1 base, with 13 bases separating them. CDR3 DNA: TGTGCCAGCAGTTACTCGATTAGGTCCCTTTCCTACGAGCAGTACTTC. Residues: CASSYSIRSLSYEQYF.